The T cell receptor (beta chain) described here comes from a study of T cells after posttransplantation cyclophosphamide. Study findings and constraints: Later post-transplant blood repertoires were often dominated by donor CD8+ memory clones.

CDR3 length: 13 residues. The germline V gene has CDR1 MNHEY and CDR2 SVGAGI. The germline V and J ends were trimmed by 9 bases and 5 bases, with 16 bases remaining between them. TCRdb's table, derived via immunoSEQ multiplex PCR, lists solely in-frame clones and lacks some. The sample contains approximately 17,000 clones, none of them singletons. A marrow graft followed busulfan-fludarabine conditioning, with cyclophosphamide on days +3 and +4. This clone was seen many times. Antigen specificity is unknown. Sequences were derived from PBMCs, sampled after allogeneic stem cell transplant with posttransplant cyclophosphamide. The receptor's source is a female patient in her 30s who received an allogeneic stem cell transplant from a related donor, was CMV-positive, and had no GVHD. Some T cells may have originated in the graft donor. V usage is TRBV6-5 and J usage is TRBJ1-1, with D perhaps TRBD1 (6 bases). The CDR3 nucleotides are TGTGCCAGTACACAGGGTTCAGTAACTGAAGCTTTCTTT. This encodes CASTQGSVTEAFF.